Following are 21 T cell receptor beta chains from one sample sequenced in a study of CD8+ T cells in alopecia areata. Treatment in this sample: oral pan-JAK inhibitor, 5-10 mg twice daily. Extracted RNA was reverse transcribed into cDNA, the sequencing template. Repertoires were generated with immunoSEQ multiplex PCR, while TCRdb's copy carries only in-frame clones and drops some. The sample has about 160,000 clones, around 60% seen once. Specimen: CD4+ T cells sorted from blood, collected at week 24, from a patient treated with tofacitinib. These receptors all come from a human donor with alopecia areata.

On this clone: The same CDR3 also results from other DNA sequences found in this sample. The chain couples TRBV30 to TRBJ1-2, with 10 nucleotides matching TRBD1. This CDR3 is 14 amino acids long. Trimming removed 1 base from V and 2 bases from J; junction bases left unmatched: 1. CDR1 and CDR2 from the germline V gene are GTSNPN and SVGIG (reference sequence). The CDR3 DNA follows: TGTGCCTGGAGTGGGGGACAGGGGAACTATGGCTACACCTTC. It yields the protein CAWSGGQGNYGYTF.

The chain uses TRBV30 and TRBJ1-5, with 7 bases that match TRBD1. The CDR3 has 15 residues. V trimming: 3 bases; J trimming: 2 bases; junction bases outside the gene matches: 7. Germline-derived CDR1 and CDR2 are GTSNPN and SVGIG (reference sequence). Here the CDR3 reads CAWRGTTGGNQPQHF. CDR3 DNA sequence: TGTGCCTGGAGGGGTACTACAGGGGGCAATCAGCCCCAGCATTTT.

The chain has TRBV4-1 and TRBJ2-3; D is unclear. The CDR3 has 13 amino acids. The germline gives CDR1 MGHRA, CDR2 YSYEKL. V lost 0 bases, J lost 6 bases, and 7 bases lay in between. DNA of the CDR3: TGCGCCAGCAGCCAAGACCTAGTGGATACGCAGTATTTT. This sequence encodes CASSQDLVDTQYF.

This clone was seen a handful of times. The chain joins TRBV25-1 to TRBJ2-7, with no clear D. This CDR3 has 14 amino acids. CDR1 and CDR2 (germline): MGHDK, SYGVNS. V was clipped by 0 bases and J by 7 bases, with 13 bases between them. CDR3 coding DNA: TGTGCCAGCAGTGAATATCGGGCCAGTAGAGAGCAGTACTTC. It specifies CASSEYRASREQYF.

The chain couples TRBV4-2 to TRBJ1-1, with TRBD1 identical over 8 bases. J gave up 1 base and V 1 base, and 2 bases lay outside the gene matches. Germline assignment: CDR1 LGHNA and CDR2 YNFKEQ. The CDR3 spans 15 residues. The chain's CDR3 is CASSQGTGSNTEAFF. CDR3 DNA sequence: TGTGCCAGCAGCCAAGGGACAGGGTCGAACACTGAAGCTTTCTTT.

This clone was found a few times. Written as DNA, the CDR3 is TGCGCCAGCAGCTTGGCCAGGGGCGAAGCCAATGAGCAGTTCTTC. Its protein is CASSLARGEANEQFF. The rearrangement links TRBV5-1 to TRBJ2-1; tentative D call: TRBD1 (6 bases). The CDR3 consists of 15 residues. V lost 0 bases and J lost 6, with 13 bases in between. In germline, CDR1 is SGHRS, CDR2 YFSETQ.

The CDR3: CSARDATEAFF. CDR3 in DNA: TGCAGTGCTAGAGATGCGACTGAAGCTTTCTTT. The rearrangement joins TRBV20-1 to TRBJ1-1; D unclear. Germline V gives CDR1 DFQATT, CDR2 SNEGSKA (reference sequence). The CDR3 sequence is 11 residues long. V lost 0 bases to trimming and J lost 5 bases, with 4 bases between them.

The chain carries TRBV2 and TRBJ2-5; 7 bases line up with TRBD1. CDR1 SNHLY and CDR2 FYNNEI come from the germline V gene. Germline trimming cut 2 bases from V and 4 bases from J; bases unmatched to any gene: 7. The CDR3 is 15 amino acids. CDR3 DNA: TGTGCCAGCAGTGAAACTCACAGGACAGGAGAGACCCAGTACTTC. It translates to CASSETHRTGETQYF.

V gene TRBV5-4 combines with J gene TRBJ2-7; no definite D call. This CDR3 region has 12 residues. Germline CDR1 and CDR2: SGHNT and YYREEE (reference sequence). The V and J ends lost 1 base and 3 bases respectively, with 5 bases between them. The CDR3 bases are TGTGCCAGCAGCTTGACCGACTACGAGCAGTACTTC. This encodes CASSLTDYEQYF. The variable domain in full, completed from reference TRBV5-4 and TRBJ2-7, reads ETGVTQSPTHLIKTRGQQVTLRCSSQSGHNTVSWYQQALGQGPQFIFQYYREEENGRGNFPPRFSGLQFPNYSSELNVNALELDDSALYLCASSLTDYEQYFGPGTRLTVT.

J is TRBJ2-3 and V is TRBV9; D not resolved. V gave up 3 bases and J gave up 4 bases, with 9 bases separating them. CDR1 SGDLS and CDR2 YYNGEE come from the germline V gene. The CDR3 is made up of 13 amino acids. CDR3: CASSGGPSDTQYF. Here the CDR3 DNA reads TGTGCCAGCAGCGGAGGACCGTCAGATACGCAGTATTTT.

This chain connects TRBV7-8 to TRBJ1-3; D remains ambiguous. The CDR3 runs to 15 residues. The germline V gene encodes CDR1 SGHVS and CDR2 FQNEAQ. Deletions cut 1 base from V and 3 bases from J, with 10 bases between. CDR3 DNA: TGTGCCAGCAGCTTAGGGCGCCGTTATGGAAACACCATATATTTT. It specifies CASSLGRRYGNTIYF. The full variable domain, completed using reference TRBV7-8 and TRBJ1-3, is GAGVSQSPRYKVAKRGQDVALRCDPISGHVSLFWYQQALGQGPEFLTYFQNEAQLDKSGLPSDRFFAERPEGSVSTLKIQRTQQEDSAVYLCASSLGRRYGNTIYFGEGSWLTVV.

The chain recombines TRBV6-5 with TRBJ1-4; 7 bases align to TRBD1. CDR3 length: 14 residues. Trimming at V came to 6 bases and at J to 5 bases, leaving 6 bases not matched to a gene. The V gene's germline CDR1 is MNHEY and CDR2 SVGAGI. CDR3: CASSPTGSNEKLFF. In DNA, the CDR3 is TGTGCCAGCAGCCCGACAGGGTCGAATGAAAAACTGTTTTTT.

The chain recombines TRBV9 with TRBJ2-1; D call uncertain. Germline CDR1 SGDLS, CDR2 YYNGEE. Trimming removed 7 bases at V and 6 bases at J, with 17 bases between. CDR3 length equals 14 residues. CDR3 residues: CASFAGLPANEQFF. In nucleotides, the CDR3 is TGTGCCAGCTTTGCAGGCCTTCCGGCCAATGAGCAGTTCTTC. The variable domain in full, completed from reference TRBV9 and TRBJ2-1, reads DSGVTQTPKHLITATGQRVTLRCSPRSGDLSVYWYQQSLDQGLQFLIQYYNGEERAKGNILERFSAQQFPDLHSELNLSSLELGDSALYFCASFAGLPANEQFFGPGTRLTVL.

This rearrangement joins TRBV29-1 to TRBJ1-2, with D possibly matching TRBD1 (6 bases). Trimming took 6 bases from V and 4 from J, leaving 18 bases between them. CDR1 and CDR2 (germline): SQVTM, ANQGSEA. The CDR3 spans 14 residues. The CDR3 region is CSVGAGTISYGYTF. CDR3 sequence (DNA): TGCAGCGTGGGGGCAGGGACGATATCCTATGGCTACACCTTC. Based on the CDR3 plus reference TRBV29-1 and TRBJ1-2, the full variable domain is SAVISQKPSRDICQRGTSLTIQCQVDSQVTMMFWYRQQPGQSLTLIATANQGSEATYESGFVIDKFPISRPNLTFSTLTVSNMSPEDSSIYLCSVGAGTISYGYTFGSGTRLTVV.

The V gene is TRBV29-1, the J gene TRBJ1-5; D call uncertain. V lost 5 bases, J lost 3 bases, and 14 bases lay in between. The germline CDR1 and CDR2 sequences are SQVTM and ANQGSEA. The CDR3 has 14 residues. The CDR3 DNA follows: TGCAGCGTTCGGTTGAACGGAAACAATCAGCCCCAGCATTTT. It translates to CSVRLNGNNQPQHF.

This sequence joins TRBV7-9 and TRBJ2-7; the match to TRBD1 covers 9 bases. Looked up from germline, CDR1 is SEHNR and CDR2 is FQNEAQ (reference sequence). V was pared by 5 bases and J by 6 bases, with 11 bases of the junction left unmatched. CDR3 length: 15 amino acids. As DNA, the CDR3 is TGTGCCAGCAGCCACATGGGACAGGGACTTATCGAGCAGTACTTC. Translating gives CASSHMGQGLIEQYF.

This chain links TRBV6-5 with TRBJ2-6; D may be TRBD1 (6 bases). V gave up 5 bases and J gave up 2 bases, with 10 bases separating them. CDR3 length: 15 residues. The germline V gene has CDR1 MNHEY and CDR2 SVGAGI. The CDR3 sequence is CASSNHRAGANVLTF. The CDR3 region has the DNA TGTGCCAGCAGTAATCACAGGGCTGGGGCCAACGTCCTGACTTTC.

V usage is TRBV30 and J usage is TRBJ1-4; D is uncertain. The CDR3 sequence is 14 residues long. Per germline, CDR1 GTSNPN and CDR2 SVGIG (reference sequence). V shed 0 bases and J shed 4 bases, with 9 bases lying between them. CDR3 protein: CAWSVRQFNEKLFF. In DNA form, the CDR3 reads TGTGCCTGGAGTGTGAGGCAGTTTAATGAAAAACTGTTTTTT.

In its sample, this clone was seen once. This chain links TRBV5-1 with TRBJ2-5; tentatively, D is TRBD2 (7 bases). The CDR3 sequence is 14 residues long. CDR1 is SGHRS and CDR2 is YFSETQ in the germline V gene. The V end lost 7 bases, the J end lost 1 base, and 14 bases lay between the germline ends. The CDR3 sequence is CASSAAGAQETQYF. CDR3 nucleotide sequence: TGCGCCAGCTCTGCCGCGGGGGCCCAAGAGACCCAGTACTTC.

The CDR3 DNA is TGCGCCAGCAGCGCACGGACAGCTAGCCAAGAGACCCAGTACTTC. It translates to CASSARTASQETQYF. This chain connects TRBV5-1 to TRBJ2-5, with D perhaps TRBD1 (6 bases). Germline lookup yields CDR1 SGHRS and CDR2 YFSETQ. With 4 bases removed from V and 1 base from J, the gap between germline ends came to 14 bases. This CDR3 comprises 15 residues.

A few counts support this clone. V usage is TRBV5-8 and J usage is TRBJ1-3, with a tentative D call TRBD1 (5 bases). Trimming removed 5 bases at V and 4 bases at J, with 10 bases between. The CDR3 runs 13 residues. Germline values: CDR1 SGHTS, CDR2 YDEGEE. The CDR3 region has the DNA TGTGCCAGCAGTTGGACATTCGGAAACACCATATATTTT. This gives the protein CASSWTFGNTIYF.